This record concerns one T cell receptor (beta chain) sequence. The data stem from a study of blood T cell repertoires in COVID-19. The overall study: From the United States, Italy and Spain came samples of acute and convalescent COVID-19. PBMCs, B-cell-depleted T cells, or T cells provided the cDNA or gDNA that made up the material.

The CDR3 is 14 residues long. V was cut by 1 base and J by 7 bases, with 13 bases left in between. Germline V gene lookup returns CDR1 SGHTA and CDR2 FQGNSA. The authors' processing: Estimated nucleated cell counts came from reference gene primer amplification. Produced via immunoSEQ multiplex PCR; TCRdb's table is partial and in-frame only. V, J and clone size are taken as reported in that table, and D and trimming were inferred from the DNA itself. Altogether about 150,000 clones are present, 82% being singletons, with the ten largest covering about 16%. V gene TRBV7-2 combines with J gene TRBJ1-2; D remains unclear. Material for sequencing was peripheral blood. This clonotype was sampled from a human donor with acute or convalescent COVID-19. The donor label of this sample is uncertain. The CDR3 loop is CASSLEVATGGYTF. CDR3 nucleotide sequence: TGTGCCAGCAGCTTAGAAGTAGCTACCGGTGGCTACACCTTC. Full variable domain (outside the CDR3, taken from reference TRBV7-2 and TRBJ1-2): GAGVSQSPSNKVTEKGKDVELRCDPISGHTALYWYRQSLGQGLEFLIYFQGNSAPDKSGLPSDRFSAERTGGSVSTLTIQRTQQEDSAVYLCASSLEVATGGYTFGSGTRLTVV.